The 4 T cell receptor beta chains in this list originate from one sample, sequenced in a study of blood T cell repertoires in COVID-19. The data were produced by immunoSEQ multiplex PCR, yet TCRdb's version contains in-frame clones alone and is incomplete. The data hold 25,000 to 30,000 clones, with approximately 93% observed a single time. Sequencing used peripheral blood. These receptors all stem from a woman aged 70-85 years with COVID-19, enrolled during active disease.

The CDR3 here is CASTGGQGWTGELFF. CDR3 DNA sequence: TGTGCCAGCACCGGGGGACAGGGCTGGACCGGGGAGCTGTTTTTT. The V gene is TRBV28, the J gene TRBJ2-2, with 9 bases identical to TRBD1. With 7 bases clipped from V and 5 bases from J, the junction kept 8 bases outside the gene matches. The CDR3 consists of 15 residues. Germline CDR1 reads MDHEN; CDR2 reads SYDVKM. Filled out from reference TRBV28 and TRBJ2-2, the complete variable domain reads DVKVTQSSRYLVKRTGEKVFLECVQDMDHENMFWYRQDPGLGLRLIYFSYDVKMKEKGDIPEGYSVSREKKERFSLILESASTNQTSMYLCASTGGQGWTGELFFGEGSRLTVL.

A single count supports this clone. The chain carries TRBV2 and TRBJ1-4, with a possible D match to TRBD1 (6 bases). This CDR3 region has 18 residues. Trimming pared 6 bases from V and 2 bases from J, leaving 22 bases between. Germline values: CDR1 SNHLY, CDR2 FYNNEI. The CDR3, as DNA: TGTGCCAGCAGCGTTAAGGGGTTTACAGGGTTGACTAATGAAAAACTGTTTTTT. This sequence encodes CASSVKGFTGLTNEKLFF.

The chain uses TRBV15 and TRBJ2-1; the match to TRBD2 covers 10 bases. Trimming at V came to 0 bases and at J to 4 bases, leaving 6 bases not matched to a gene. CDR1 LNHNV and CDR2 YYDKDF come from the germline V gene (reference sequence). The CDR3 is 17 residues long. In DNA, the CDR3 is TGTGCCACCAGCAGAGATACGTCTAGCGGGAGATACAATGAGCAGTTCTTC. Translating it yields CATSRDTSSGRYNEQFF.

V is TRBV10-1 and J is TRBJ2-1, with 9 nucleotides matching TRBD1. The CDR3 has 14 amino acids. Per the germline V gene, CDR1 is WNHNN and CDR2 is SYGVQD (reference sequence). Trimming at V came to 2 bases and at J to 6 bases, leaving 2 bases not matched to a gene. The CDR3 bases are TGCGCCAGCAGTGAGAGGGACAGGGCCAATGAGCAGTTCTTC. As protein: CASSERDRANEQFF.